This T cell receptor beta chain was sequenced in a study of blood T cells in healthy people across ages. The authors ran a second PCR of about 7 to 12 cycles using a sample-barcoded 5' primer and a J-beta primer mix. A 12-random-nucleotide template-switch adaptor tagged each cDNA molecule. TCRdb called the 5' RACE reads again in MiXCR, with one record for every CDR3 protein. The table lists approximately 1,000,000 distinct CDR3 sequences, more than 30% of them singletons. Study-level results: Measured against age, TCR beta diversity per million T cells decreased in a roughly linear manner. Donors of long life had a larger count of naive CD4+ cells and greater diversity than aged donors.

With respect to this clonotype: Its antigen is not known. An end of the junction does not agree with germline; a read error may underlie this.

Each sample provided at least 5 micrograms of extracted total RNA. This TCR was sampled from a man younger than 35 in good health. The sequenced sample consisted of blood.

The CDR3 spells CASSLSGQGAYKQYF. The CDR3 DNA reads as TGTGCCAGCAGTTTAAGTGGACAGGGGGCCTACAAGCAGTACTTC. J is TRBJ2-7 and V is TRBV12-3 or TRBV12-4; 11 nucleotides agree with TRBD1. CDR3 length: 15 residues.